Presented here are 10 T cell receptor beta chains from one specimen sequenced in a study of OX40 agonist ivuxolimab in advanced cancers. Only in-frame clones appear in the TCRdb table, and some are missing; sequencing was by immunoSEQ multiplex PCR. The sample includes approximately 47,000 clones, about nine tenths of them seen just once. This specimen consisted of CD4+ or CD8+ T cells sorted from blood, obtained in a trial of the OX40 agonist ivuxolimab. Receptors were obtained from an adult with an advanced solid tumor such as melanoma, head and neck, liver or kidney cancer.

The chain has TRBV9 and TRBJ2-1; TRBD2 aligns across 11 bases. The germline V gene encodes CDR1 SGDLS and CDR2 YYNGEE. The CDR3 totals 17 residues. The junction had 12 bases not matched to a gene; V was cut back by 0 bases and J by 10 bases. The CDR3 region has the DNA TGTGCCAGCAGCGTAGAGGCTAGCGGGGGGCTGGCAGCCGAGCAGTTCTTC. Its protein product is CASSVEASGGLAAEQFF.

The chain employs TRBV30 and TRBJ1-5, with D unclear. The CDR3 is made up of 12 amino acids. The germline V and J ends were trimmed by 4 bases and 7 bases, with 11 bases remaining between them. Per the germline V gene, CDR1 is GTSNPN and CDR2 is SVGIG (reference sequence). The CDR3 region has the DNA TGTGCCTGGAATTTTGCGGACCAGCCCCAGCATTTT. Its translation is CAWNFADQPQHF.

The CDR3 nucleotides read TGTGCCTGGAGTGTTGGACCCGGAAACACTGAAGCTTTCTTT. Translating gives CAWSVGPGNTEAFF. The chain is built from TRBV30 and TRBJ1-1; no clear D. V was trimmed by 0 bases and J by 2 bases, leaving 10 bases between them. The CDR3 extends over 14 amino acids. From germline, CDR1 is GTSNPN and CDR2 SVGIG (reference sequence).

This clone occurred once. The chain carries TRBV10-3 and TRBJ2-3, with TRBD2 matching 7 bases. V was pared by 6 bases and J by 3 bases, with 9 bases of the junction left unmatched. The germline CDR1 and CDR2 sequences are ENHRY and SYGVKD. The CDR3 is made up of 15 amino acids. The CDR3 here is CAIRSDGGETDTQYF. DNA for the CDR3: TGTGCCATCAGGTCTGATGGGGGGGAGACAGATACGCAGTATTTT.

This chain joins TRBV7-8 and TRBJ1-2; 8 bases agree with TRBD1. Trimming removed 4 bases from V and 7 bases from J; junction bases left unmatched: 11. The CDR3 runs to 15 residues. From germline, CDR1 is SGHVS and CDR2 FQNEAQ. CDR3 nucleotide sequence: TGTGCCAGCAGCTCGCGGTTGCCTGACAGGGGTGGCTACACCTTC. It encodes CASSSRLPDRGGYTF.

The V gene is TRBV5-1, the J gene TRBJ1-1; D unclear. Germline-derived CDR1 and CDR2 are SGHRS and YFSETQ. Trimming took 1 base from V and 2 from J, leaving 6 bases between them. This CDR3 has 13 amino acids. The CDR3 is CASSLIENTEAFF. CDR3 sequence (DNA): TGCGCCAGCAGCTTGATCGAAAACACTGAAGCTTTCTTT.

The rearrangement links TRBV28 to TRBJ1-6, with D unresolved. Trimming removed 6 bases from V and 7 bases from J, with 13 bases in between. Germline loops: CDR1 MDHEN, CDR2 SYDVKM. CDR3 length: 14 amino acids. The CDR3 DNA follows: TGTGCCAGCAGCCCCCCAGAACAGAATTCACCCCTCCACTTT. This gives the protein CASSPPEQNSPLHF.

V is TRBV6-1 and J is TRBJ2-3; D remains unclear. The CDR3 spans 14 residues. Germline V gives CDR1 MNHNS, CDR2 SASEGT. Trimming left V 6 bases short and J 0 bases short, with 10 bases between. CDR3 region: CASSLPGSTDTQYF. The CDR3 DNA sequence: TGTGCCAGCAGCCTACCAGGAAGCACAGATACGCAGTATTTT.

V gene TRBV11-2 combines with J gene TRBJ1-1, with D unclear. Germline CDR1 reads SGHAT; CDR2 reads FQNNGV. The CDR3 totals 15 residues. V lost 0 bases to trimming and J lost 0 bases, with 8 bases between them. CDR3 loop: CASSLDWSMNTEAFF. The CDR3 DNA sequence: TGTGCCAGCAGCTTAGATTGGAGCATGAACACTGAAGCTTTCTTT.

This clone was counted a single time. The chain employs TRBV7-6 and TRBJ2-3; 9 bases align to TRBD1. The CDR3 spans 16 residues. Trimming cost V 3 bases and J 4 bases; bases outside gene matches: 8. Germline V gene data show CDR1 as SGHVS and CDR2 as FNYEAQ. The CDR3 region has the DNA TGTGCCAGCAGCTTCGTCCCGGGACAGGGTCCAGATACGCAGTATTTT. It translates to CASSFVPGQGPDTQYF.